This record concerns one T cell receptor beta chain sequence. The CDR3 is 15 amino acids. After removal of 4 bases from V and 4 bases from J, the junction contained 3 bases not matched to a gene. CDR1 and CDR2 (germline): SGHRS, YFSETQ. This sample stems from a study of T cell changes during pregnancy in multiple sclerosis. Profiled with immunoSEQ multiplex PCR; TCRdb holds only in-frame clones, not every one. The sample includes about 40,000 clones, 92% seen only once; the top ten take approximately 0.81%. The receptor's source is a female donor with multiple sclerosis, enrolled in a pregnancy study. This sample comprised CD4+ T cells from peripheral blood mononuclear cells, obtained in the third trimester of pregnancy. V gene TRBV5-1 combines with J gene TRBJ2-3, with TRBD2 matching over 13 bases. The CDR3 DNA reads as TGCGCCAGCAGCGGACTAGCGGGAGTCTCAGATACGCAGTATTTT. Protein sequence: CASSGLAGVSDTQYF.